The entry that follows covers one T cell receptor beta chain sequence. Its specificity is unknown. The sample originates from a study of response to subunit inactivated influenza vaccine. Findings of the study overall: The authors offered the suggestion that each seasonal influenza vaccination recruits few new T cells.

TCRdb called the RT-PCR reads again in MiXCR, with one record for every CDR3 protein. The sample contains 600,000 to 700,000 distinct CDR3 sequences, 11% to 15% of which appear only once. Per the germline V gene, CDR1 is LNHNV and CDR2 is YYDKDF (reference sequence). V lost 6 bases to trimming and J lost 4 bases, with 15 bases between them. This CDR3 is built from 14 residues. The clonotype comes from a man aged 50-60 years who received an inactivated influenza vaccine. The specimen comprised PBMCs from blood, sampled about 14 days before vaccination. The chain carries TRBV15 and TRBJ2-5, with D perhaps matching TRBD1 or TRBD2 (6 bases each). CDR3 sequence (DNA): TGTGCCACCAGTCTTTGGGGGGCCGGAGAGACCCAGTACTTC. Encoded protein: CATSLWGAGETQYF.